This T cell receptor beta chain was sequenced during a study of PD-1 blockade in classical Hodgkin lymphoma. Each and every patient relapsed after autologous stem cell transplantation, and patients got differing brentuximab vedotin exposure. A note on this clone: Its antigen is unknown.

CDR3 length: 14 amino acids. J was trimmed by 7 bases and V by 6 bases; bases with no gene match: 11. In germline, CDR1 is MDHEN, CDR2 SYDVKM. Measured with immunoSEQ multiplex PCR; TCRdb has only the in-frame clones, and not every one. The table lists fewer than 90,000 clones, roughly 90% of them singletons, with around 20% in the top ten. Study results and caveats: A reduction in baseline TCR diversity was reportedly seen in newly diagnosed patients relative to healthy donors.

This chain joins TRBV28 and TRBJ1-2, with 7 bases that match TRBD1. The sequence was collected from a human donor with classical Hodgkin lymphoma. The sequenced sample was peripheral blood mononuclear cells (PBMCs), obtained at baseline. CDR3 residues: CASSEQGLITGYTF. CDR3 sequence (DNA): TGTGCCAGCAGCGAACAGGGGTTAATAACTGGCTACACCTTC.